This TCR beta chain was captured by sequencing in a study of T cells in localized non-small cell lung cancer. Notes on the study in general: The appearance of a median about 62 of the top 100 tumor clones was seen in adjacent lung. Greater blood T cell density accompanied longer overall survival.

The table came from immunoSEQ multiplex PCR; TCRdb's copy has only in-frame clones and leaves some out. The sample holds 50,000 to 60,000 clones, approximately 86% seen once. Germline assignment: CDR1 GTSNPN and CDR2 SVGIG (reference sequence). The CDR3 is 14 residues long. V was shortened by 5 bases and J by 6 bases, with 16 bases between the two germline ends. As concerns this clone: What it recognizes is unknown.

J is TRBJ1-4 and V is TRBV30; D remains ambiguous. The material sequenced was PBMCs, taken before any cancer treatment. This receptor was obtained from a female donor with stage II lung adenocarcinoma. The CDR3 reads CAWGVGRADEKLFF. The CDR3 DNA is TGTGCCTGGGGGGTAGGGAGGGCGGATGAAAAACTGTTTTTT. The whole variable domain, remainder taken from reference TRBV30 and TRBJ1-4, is SQTIHQWPATLVQPVGSPLSLECTVEGTSNPNLYWYRQAAGRGLQLLFYSVGIGQISSEVPQNLSASRPQDRQFILSSKKLLLSDSGFYLCAWGVGRADEKLFFGSGTQLSVL.